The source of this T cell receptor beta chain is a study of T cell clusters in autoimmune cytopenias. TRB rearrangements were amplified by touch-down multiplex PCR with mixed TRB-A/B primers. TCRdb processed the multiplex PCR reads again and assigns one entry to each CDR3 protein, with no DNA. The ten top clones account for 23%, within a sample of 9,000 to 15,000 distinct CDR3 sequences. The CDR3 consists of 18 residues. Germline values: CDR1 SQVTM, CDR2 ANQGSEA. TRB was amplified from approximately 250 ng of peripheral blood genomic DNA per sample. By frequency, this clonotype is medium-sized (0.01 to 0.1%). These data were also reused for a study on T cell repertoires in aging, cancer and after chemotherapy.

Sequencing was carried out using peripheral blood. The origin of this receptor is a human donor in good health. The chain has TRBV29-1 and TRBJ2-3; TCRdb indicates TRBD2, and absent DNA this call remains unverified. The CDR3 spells CSVEPGMVAGGLTDTQYF.